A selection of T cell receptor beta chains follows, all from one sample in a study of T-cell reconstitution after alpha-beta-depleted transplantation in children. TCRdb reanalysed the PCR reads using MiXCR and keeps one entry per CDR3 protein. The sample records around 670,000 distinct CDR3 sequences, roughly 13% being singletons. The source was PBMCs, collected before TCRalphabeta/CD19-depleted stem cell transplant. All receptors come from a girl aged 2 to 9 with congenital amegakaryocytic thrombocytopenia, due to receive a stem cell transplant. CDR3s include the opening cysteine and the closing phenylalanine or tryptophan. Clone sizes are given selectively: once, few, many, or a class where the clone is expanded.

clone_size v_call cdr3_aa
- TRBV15 CATRLSYQETQYF
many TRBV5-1 CASSFFWDGAYEQYF
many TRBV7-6 CASSLVRGYNEQFF
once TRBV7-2 CASSPGTSGIREPQYF
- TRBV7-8 CASSLTVGELFF
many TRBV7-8 CATKGACEQFF
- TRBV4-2 CASSREGLGPAATDTQYF
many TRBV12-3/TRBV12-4 CASSPDSGAVLGEQYF
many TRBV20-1 CSARRTGRDPTGELFF
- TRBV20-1 CSALPAGLEAFF
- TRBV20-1 CSARDLSGRAPYNEQFF
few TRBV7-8 CASSLPPLAGGDTQYF
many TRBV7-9 CASSLGGQGFYEQYF
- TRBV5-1 CASSLPGDGYEQYF
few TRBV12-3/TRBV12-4 CASRGLAGGRYNEQFF
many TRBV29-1 CSVERGPVTGELFF
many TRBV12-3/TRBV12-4 CASSPELGEKLFF
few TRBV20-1 CSAGVRGAFQPQHF
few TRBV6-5 CASSYGGLAGGPDTQYF
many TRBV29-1 CSVEIVGVGGELFF
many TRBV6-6 CATGRTGAEAFF
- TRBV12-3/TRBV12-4 CASRITGVTEAFF
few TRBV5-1 CASSIGTGVYNEQFF
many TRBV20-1 CSARGLGDRPGAFF
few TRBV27 CASSLPRSETQYF
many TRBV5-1 CASSLIGDSNQPQHF
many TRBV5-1 CASSRKGLAGHNEQFF
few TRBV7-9 CASSLAQTSGSMDTQYF
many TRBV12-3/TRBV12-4 CASSLRSNHEQYF
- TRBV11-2 CASSLVFRLAGVEQFF
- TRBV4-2 CASSPSPGRGGETQYF
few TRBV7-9 CASSFFPGEGPLGYNEQFF
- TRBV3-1 CASSQDMVGTQYF
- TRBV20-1 CSAIRNTEAFF
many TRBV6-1 CASSEGGGGLSYNEQFF
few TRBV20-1 CSAGSVAKNIQYF
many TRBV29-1 CSGRTSGHNEQFF
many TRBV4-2 CASSQDSFLIAVQAKNEQFF
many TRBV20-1 CSARDLASTGELFF
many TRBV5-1 CASSETGFSPGELFF
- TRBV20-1 CCALRVRRGLAWETQYF
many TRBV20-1 CSASSRLAGGGPEQFF
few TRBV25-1 CASSDRLAGGPISGANVLTF
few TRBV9 CASSVGQGVENIQYF
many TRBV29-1 CSVEGTSGETLETQYF
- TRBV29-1 CSVFPLPGQSNTGELFF
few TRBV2 CARVRNMDTEAFF
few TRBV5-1 CASSLGYGAAYEQYF